The 26 T cell receptor beta chains in this list originate from one sample, sequenced in a study of low-dose radiotherapy and immunotherapy resistance in tumors. Time point given: before trial treatment. TRAV- and TRBV-specific primers primed first-strand cDNA, covering alpha and beta chains. Amplification of TCRs used a constant-region primer and V-primer adapter for approximately 18 PCR cycles. Via MiXCR, TCRdb re-called the reads, giving one row per CDR3 protein. Among around 80,000 distinct CDR3 sequences listed, about 19% were seen once. Sequenced here: PBMCs, sampled before treatment. The receptors were sampled from a male donor with prostate cancer.

In its sample, this clonotype was seen many times. The V and J genes are TRBV6-6 and TRBJ2-1; TRBD2 is a possible D gene (6 bases). CDR3 length equals 12 residues. V was clipped by 5 bases and J by 7 bases, with 9 bases between them. CDR1 is MNHNY and CDR2 is SVGAGI in the germline V gene (reference sequence). The CDR3 reads CASSPGVNEQFF. In DNA, the CDR3 is TGTGCCAGCAGTCCGGGGGTGAATGAGCAGTTCTTC.

The rearrangement joins TRBV19 to TRBJ2-1; 10 bases line up with TRBD2. From germline, CDR1 is LNHDA and CDR2 SQIVND (reference sequence). This CDR3 is 18 amino acids long. V shed 6 bases and J 4 bases; nucleotides not matched to a gene: 15. CDR3 in DNA: TGTGCCAGTAGATCTAAGGCCCTAGCGGGAGTGGTATACAATGAGCAGTTCTTC. This translates into CASRSKALAGVVYNEQFF.

Many counts were recorded for this clonotype. J is TRBJ2-7 and V is TRBV9, with 7 nucleotides matching TRBD1. Germline V CDR1 and CDR2: SGDLS, YYNGEE. With 4 bases clipped from V and 5 bases from J, the junction kept 12 bases outside the gene matches. This CDR3 spans 15 amino acids. This chain's CDR3 is CASSLRVTGTDEQYF. The CDR3, as DNA: TGTGCCAGCAGCCTACGTGTGACGGGGACAGACGAGCAGTACTTC.

On this clonotype: One base away lies a much larger clone, so this may be a sequencing read error. The V and J genes are TRBV27 and TRBJ1-1; TRBD1 might be the D (5 bases). There are 14 residues in the CDR3. With 8 bases removed from V and 4 bases from J, the gap between germline ends came to 17 bases. Germline V lookup: CDR1 MNHEY, CDR2 SMNVEV (reference sequence). CDR3 region: CASWGLAGVTEAFF. The CDR3 DNA reads TGTGCCAGCTGGGGTTTAGCGGGGGTCACTGAAGCTTTCTTT.

This clonotype was seen ten or more times. This chain connects TRBV27 to TRBJ1-1; D not resolved. CDR3 size: 13 residues. CDR1 and CDR2 (germline): MNHEY, SMNVEV (reference sequence). V was cut by 5 bases and J by 3 bases, with 10 bases left in between. CDR3 bases: TGTGCCAGCAGTCTGTACCGGGACACTGAAGCTTTCTTT. Its translation: CASSLYRDTEAFF.

This clonotype was recorded many times. The V and J genes are TRBV12-3 or TRBV12-4 and TRBJ2-7; D is uncertain. This CDR3 comprises 16 residues. The V end lost 3 bases, the J end lost 5 bases, and 20 bases lay between the germline ends. Here the CDR3 reads CASSFFLGSLPNEQYF. The CDR3 bases are TGTGCCAGCAGTTTTTTTCTGGGCAGCTTGCCTAACGAGCAGTACTTC.

The chain links TRBV29-1 to TRBJ2-7, with 8 bases aligning to TRBD1. Germline V gene data show CDR1 as SQVTM and CDR2 as ANQGSEA. V gave up 8 bases and J gave up 3 bases; unmatched junction bases: 9. The CDR3 extends over 13 amino acids. CDR3 in DNA: TGCAGCCAGATCCAGGGGGCTGACTACGAGCAGTACTTC. It specifies CSQIQGADYEQYF.

In the case of this clonotype: Germline is not matched at one junction end, which may reflect a read error. V usage is TRBV9 and J usage is TRBJ2-2, with TRBD1 matching 9 bases. Germline V gene lookup returns CDR1 SGDLS and CDR2 YYNGEE. This CDR3 comprises 18 residues. Here the CDR3 reads CASSQAWDREDNTGQLFF. CDR3 DNA sequence: TGTGCCAGCAGCCAAGCATGGGACAGGGAAGATAACACCGGGCAGCTGTTTTTT.

This clonotype was counted ten times or more. V gene TRBV21-1 combines with J gene TRBJ2-2; TRBD1, the table's D call, lacks a check against the DNA. TRBV21-1 is a pseudogene segment. The CDR3 loop spans 12 amino acids. CDR3 amino acids: CASAQGPGELFF. CDR3 DNA sequence: TGTGCCAGCGCCCAGGGACCCGGGGAGCTGTTTTTT.

This clonotype was picked up many times. This sequence joins TRBV10-1 and TRBJ2-5; D gene unclear. Per the germline V gene, CDR1 is WNHNN and CDR2 is SYGVQD (reference sequence). V dropped 4 bases and J dropped 2 bases, with 8 bases sitting between them. The length of the CDR3 is 13 residues. The CDR3 region has the DNA TGCGCCAGCAGTGCCGCGGATCAAGAGACCCAGTACTTC. It encodes CASSAADQETQYF.

Worth noting for this clonotype: A far larger clone is just one base off, so this is likely a read error. V usage is TRBV14 and J usage is TRBJ2-4, with TRBD2 matching 14 bases. The CDR3 is 13 residues long. J lost 14 bases, V lost 7 bases, and 7 bases had no gene match. Germline-derived CDR1 and CDR2 are SGHDN and FVKESK. The CDR3 region has the DNA TGTGCCAGCACCCGACTAGCGGGGGGGCTGGAGTACTTC. Protein: CASTRLAGGLEYF.

This clonotype appeared many times. This chain uses TRBV11-2 with TRBJ2-7, with 8 bases that match TRBD2. With V trimmed by 2 bases and J by 3 bases, 12 bases remained unmatched. The CDR3 loop spans 17 amino acids. The germline V gene encodes CDR1 SGHAT and CDR2 FQNNGV. CDR3 DNA sequence: TGTGCCAGCAGCTTAACGAGCGGGAGTAAAAGGAACTACGAGCAGTACTTC. Residues: CASSLTSGSKRNYEQYF. Together with reference TRBV11-2 and TRBJ2-7, the CDR3 gives the full variable domain: EAGVAQSPRYKIIEKRQSVAFWCNPISGHATLYWYQQILGQGPKLLIQFQNNGVVDDSQLPKDRFSAERLKGVDSTLKIQPAKLEDSAVYLCASSLTSGSKRNYEQYFGPGTRLTVT.

This clonotype was observed many times. The chain couples TRBV5-1 to TRBJ1-5; 8 nucleotides agree with TRBD1. Germline V gene sequence: CDR1 SGHRS, CDR2 YFSETQ. The CDR3 totals 13 residues. V was clipped by 3 bases and J by 7 bases; unmatched bases: 3. The CDR3 DNA is TGCGCCAGCAGCTCCGGACAGGGCCAGCCCCAGCATTTT. It translates to CASSSGQGQPQHF.

This clonotype has at least ten counts. V usage is TRBV13 and J usage is TRBJ2-7, with 11 bases aligning to TRBD1. With 0 bases clipped from V and 5 bases from J, the junction kept 0 bases outside the gene matches. This CDR3 is 14 amino acids long. The germline gives CDR1 PRHDT, CDR2 FYEKMQ (reference sequence). The CDR3 region has the DNA TGTGCCAGCAGCTTAGGGGGACAGGGGGACGAGCAGTACTTC. It yields the protein CASSLGGQGDEQYF.

This clonotype has ten or more counts. The V gene is TRBV20-1, the J gene TRBJ1-2, with D perhaps matching TRBD1 (5 bases). This CDR3 has 13 amino acids. CDR1 is DFQATT and CDR2 is SNEGSKA in the germline V gene (reference sequence). The V end lost 6 bases, the J end lost 1 base, and 12 bases lay between the germline ends. CDR3 loop: CSAAQGDNYGYTF. The CDR3 nucleotides read TGCAGTGCAGCTCAGGGAGATAACTATGGCTACACCTTC.

The table lists this clonotype with many counts. The rearrangement links TRBV12-3 or TRBV12-4 to TRBJ2-3; TRBD1 might be the D (7 bases). The CDR3 is 16 residues long. Trimming stripped 3 bases from V and 3 bases from J, with 16 bases between. CDR3 in amino acids: CASSFRRGRGTDTQYF. The CDR3 DNA reads as TGTGCCAGCAGTTTCAGGAGGGGGCGCGGGACAGATACGCAGTATTTT.

On this clonotype itself: A much larger clone differs by one base, so this may be a read error. The gene calls are TRBV3-1 and TRBJ1-1; D unresolved. Germline CDR1 LGHDT, CDR2 YNNKEL (reference sequence). This CDR3 is 11 amino acids long. Trimming left V 8 bases short and J 1 base short, with 5 bases between. The CDR3 DNA is TGTGCCAGCGGCTCGAACACTGAAGCTTTCTTT. It encodes CASGSNTEAFF.

This clonotype was seen ten or more times. The chain joins TRBV20-1 to TRBJ2-3; TRBD1 is a possible D gene (6 bases). From germline, CDR1 is DFQATT and CDR2 SNEGSKA (reference sequence). CDR3 length equals 15 residues. V was trimmed by 6 bases and J by 4 bases, leaving 20 bases between them. This chain's CDR3 is CSASYGAGVADTQYF. The CDR3 nucleotides are TGCAGTGCCTCTTATGGCGCAGGGGTTGCAGATACGCAGTATTTT.

Ten or more counts support this clonotype. The chain combines TRBV11-2 with TRBJ2-7; 8 bases align to TRBD1. Germline V gives CDR1 SGHAT, CDR2 FQNNGV. After removal of 3 bases from V and 3 bases from J, the junction contained 7 bases not matched to a gene. CDR3 size: 15 residues. DNA of the CDR3: TGTGCCAGCAGCTTGACGGGACAGGAGATCTACGAGCAGTACTTC. Translation: CASSLTGQEIYEQYF.

In its sample, this clonotype was seen many times. This chain joins TRBV29-1 and TRBJ2-1; TRBD1 might be the D (6 bases). Germline-derived CDR1 and CDR2 are SQVTM and ANQGSEA. Trimming took 3 bases from V and 9 from J, leaving 18 bases between them. The CDR3 covers 14 residues. CDR3 sequence reads: CSVDRGSRGGEQFF. CDR3 DNA sequence: TGCAGCGTTGATCGGGGTAGCAGGGGCGGTGAGCAGTTCTTC.

This clonotype was recorded a few times. The likely explanation is a read error, given a far larger clone one base away. The rearrangement links TRBV6-2 or TRBV6-3 to TRBJ2-4; TRBD2 agrees at 11 bases. The germline CDR1 and CDR2 sequences are MNHEY and SVGEGT. Unmatched junction bases numbered 12, after V lost 4 bases and J lost 13 bases. CDR3 length: 15 residues. CDR3 in DNA: TGTGCCAGCAGTTCTAGCGGGAGGTCTTACAATGAGCAGTACTTC. It yields the protein CASSSSGRSYNEQYF.

This clonotype showed up many times. The rearrangement joins TRBV7-9 to TRBJ2-7; 11 positions agree with TRBD2. This CDR3 is built from 16 residues. The ends lost 7 bases at V and 6 bases at J; junction bases unmatched: 14. Germline lookup yields CDR1 SEHNR and CDR2 FQNEAQ (reference sequence). The DNA of the CDR3 is TGTGCCAGCATCCATTCCACTAGCGGGAGAATCTCCGAGCAGTACTTC. It translates to CASIHSTSGRISEQYF.

This clonotype was observed many times. The V and J genes are TRBV9 and TRBJ2-1; D is ambiguous. The V end lost 2 bases, the J end lost 3 bases, and 12 bases lay between the germline ends. CDR1 and CDR2 from the germline V gene are SGDLS and YYNGEE. This CDR3 has 15 amino acids. The CDR3 is CASSVSASVYNEQFF. The CDR3 nucleotides are TGTGCCAGCAGCGTTTCCGCTAGTGTCTACAATGAGCAGTTCTTC.

This clonotype has at least ten counts. The chain combines TRBV6-2 or TRBV6-3 with TRBJ2-7; the match to TRBD2 covers 11 bases. V lost 7 bases and J lost 4; bases outside the gene matches: 12. CDR3 length: 16 amino acids. Germline V CDR1 and CDR2: MNHEY, SVGEGT. The CDR3 loop reads CASMPSGLAGTYEQYF. The CDR3 region has the DNA TGTGCCAGCATGCCTTCAGGACTAGCGGGCACTTACGAGCAGTACTTC.

This clonotype was seen ten or more times. The chain couples TRBV2 to TRBJ2-3; D gene unclear. CDR1 and CDR2 (germline): SNHLY, FYNNEI. This CDR3 has 14 residues. Trimming cost V 1 base and J 6 bases, with 11 bases left between them. Here the CDR3 reads CASSEDRLGDTQYF. The CDR3 DNA is TGTGCCAGCAGTGAAGACCGCCTCGGGGATACGCAGTATTTT. Full variable domain (outside the CDR3, taken from reference TRBV2 and TRBJ2-3): EPEVTQTPSHQVTQMGQEVILRCVPISNHLYFYWYRQILGQKVEFLVSFYNNEISEKSEIFDDQFSVERPDGSNFTLKIRSTKLEDSAMYFCASSEDRLGDTQYFGPGTRLTVL.

This clonotype has a count of ten or more. The chain carries TRBV5-1 and TRBJ1-5; D ambiguous. V lost 0 bases and J lost 1, with 8 bases in between. The CDR3 sequence is 15 residues long. Per the germline V gene, CDR1 is SGHRS and CDR2 is YFSETQ. CDR3: CASSLGPGSNQPQHF. The DNA of the CDR3 is TGCGCCAGCAGCTTGGGTCCGGGAAGCAATCAGCCCCAGCATTTT.